One sample yielded the 28 T cell receptor beta chains listed below, sequenced in a study of Ad26.COV2.S vaccination and SARS-CoV-2 variants. TCRdb keeps only in-frame clones here, not all; method: immunoSEQ multiplex PCR. The table records 400,000 to 500,000 clones, over 75% of them present only once. Treatment denoted: some 20 received Ad26.COV2.S at low or high dose, single or two shots; roughly 5 received placebo; per-sample allocation not given. Collection of samples fell on day 63 after the first vaccine or placebo injection. The source material was peripheral blood, sampled in a trial of Ad26.COV2.S vaccine versus placebo. All receptors come from a person between 18 and 59 years old who received the Ad26.COV2.S COVID-19 vaccine or a placebo.

The V and J genes are TRBV10-3 and TRBJ2-7; D is uncertain. V lost 2 bases and J lost 2, with 13 bases in between. The germline CDR1 and CDR2 sequences are ENHRY and SYGVKD. This CDR3 has 15 residues. The CDR3 is CAISEGLSSTYEQYF. CDR3 sequence (DNA): TGTGCCATCAGTGAGGGCCTATCTTCTACCTACGAGCAGTACTTC.

This rearrangement joins TRBV14 to TRBJ2-1; 13 bases map to TRBD2. CDR1 is SGHDN, CDR2 FVKESK, per germline. The CDR3 length is 16 residues. V dropped 2 bases and J dropped 4; count of bases not matched to a gene: 2. The CDR3 here is CASSQRLAGGYNEQFF. CDR3 in DNA: TGTGCCAGCAGCCAAAGACTAGCGGGGGGATACAATGAGCAGTTCTTC.

The V gene is TRBV14, the J gene TRBJ2-5, with D unresolved. The CDR3 spans 15 residues. V gave up 4 bases and J gave up 2 bases, with 14 bases separating them. In germline, CDR1 is SGHDN, CDR2 FVKESK. CDR3 bases: TGTGCCAGCAGCCCATACAAGTATCTACAAGAGACCCAGTACTTC. Residues: CASSPYKYLQETQYF.

The chain joins TRBV30 to TRBJ1-3; no reliable D call. Deletions cut 0 bases from V and 0 bases from J, with 9 bases between. The CDR3 runs to 15 residues. Germline lookup yields CDR1 GTSNPN and CDR2 SVGIG (reference sequence). The CDR3 is CAWSVLPDSGNTIYF. As DNA, the CDR3 is TGTGCCTGGAGTGTACTCCCGGACTCTGGAAACACCATATATTTT.

The chain combines TRBV7-9 with TRBJ2-1; D is perhaps TRBD1 (5 bases). With 5 bases removed from V and 9 bases from J, the gap between germline ends came to 11 bases. The CDR3 extends over 12 amino acids. Germline loops: CDR1 SEHNR, CDR2 FQNEAQ (reference sequence). The CDR3 DNA reads as TGTGCCAGCAGCCCCAGCCAGGGTGAGCAGTTCTTC. Amino acid sequence: CASSPSQGEQFF. The entire variable domain, with the rest obtained from reference TRBV7-9 and TRBJ2-1, is as follows: DTGVSQNPRHKITKRGQNVTFRCDPISEHNRLYWYRQTLGQGPEFLTYFQNEAQLEKSRLLSDRFSAERPKGSFSTLEIQRTEQGDSAMYLCASSPSQGEQFFGPGTRLTVL.

The chain combines TRBV6-5 with TRBJ1-2, with D uncertain. V was pared by 1 base and J by 6 bases, with 12 bases between. Germline CDR1 and CDR2: MNHEY and SVGAGI. There are 14 residues in the CDR3. For the CDR3, the DNA is TGTGCCAGCAGTTACTGGGCCGGAAGGGATGGCTACACCTTC. Protein sequence: CASSYWAGRDGYTF.

This chain joins TRBV13 and TRBJ2-3, with 10 bases identical to TRBD2. The CDR3 is 16 residues long. CDR1 PRHDT and CDR2 FYEKMQ come from the germline V gene (reference sequence). V shed 5 bases, J shed 2 bases, and the junction held 7 bases outside the gene matches. As DNA, the CDR3 is TGTGCCAGCAGCCTGAGCGGGGGGGCCGTCACAGATACGCAGTATTTT. Translated, it gives CASSLSGGAVTDTQYF.

The chain carries TRBV6-4 and TRBJ2-1; D may match TRBD1 or TRBD2 (5 bases each). Germline CDR1 is MRHNA and CDR2 is SNTAGT. The CDR3 is 14 amino acids. V lost 6 bases, J lost 6 bases, and 15 bases lay in between. The CDR3 loop reads CASSTGTDPNEQFF. As DNA, the CDR3 is TGTGCCAGCAGCACCGGGACGGATCCCAATGAGCAGTTCTTC.

With respect to this clone: Other nucleotide sequences in the sample specify the same CDR3. The rearrangement uses TRBV7-2 and TRBJ2-5; maybe TRBD2 (5 bases). This CDR3 has 14 residues. Germline loops: CDR1 SGHTA, CDR2 FQGNSA. The germline V and J ends were trimmed by 3 bases and 2 bases, with 10 bases remaining between them. CDR3 amino acids: CASSLGGPQETQYF. The CDR3, as DNA: TGTGCCAGCAGCTTGGGCGGGCCTCAAGAGACCCAGTACTTC.

This CDR3 is CAWSVGRASDTQYF. In nucleotides, the CDR3 is TGTGCCTGGAGTGTGGGCAGGGCTTCAGATACGCAGTATTTT. This chain connects TRBV30 to TRBJ2-3; maybe TRBD1 (5 bases). Trimming cost V 0 bases and J 4 bases, with 11 bases left between them. Germline loops: CDR1 GTSNPN, CDR2 SVGIG (reference sequence). This CDR3 has 14 amino acids.

J is TRBJ2-5 and V is TRBV19; TRBD1 matches 8 bases. V was clipped by 5 bases and J by 0 bases; unmatched bases: 8. The V gene's germline CDR1 is LNHDA and CDR2 SQIVND (reference sequence). The length of the CDR3 is 16 residues. The CDR3 region is CASSDRGTTYQETQYF. The CDR3, as DNA: TGTGCCAGTAGTGACAGGGGTACGACTTACCAAGAGACCCAGTACTTC.

The chain combines TRBV5-1 with TRBJ2-2; TRBD1 matches at 8 bases. Germline CDR1 reads SGHRS; CDR2 reads YFSETQ. This CDR3 comprises 18 residues. Trimming at V came to 0 bases and at J to 0 bases, leaving 7 bases not matched to a gene. The CDR3: CASSLGGGTGSNTGELFF. As DNA, the CDR3 is TGCGCCAGCAGCTTGGGCGGAGGGACAGGCTCGAACACCGGGGAGCTGTTTTTT.

The chain is built from TRBV2 and TRBJ2-3; either TRBD1 or TRBD2 may supply D (5 bases each). Germline CDR1 reads SNHLY; CDR2 reads FYNNEI. CDR3 size: 12 residues. V lost 4 bases and J lost 6, with 8 bases in between. This CDR3 is CASSGEGDTQYF. The CDR3 nucleotides are TGTGCCAGCAGTGGCGAGGGGGATACGCAGTATTTT.

The V gene is TRBV7-8, the J gene TRBJ2-6; D is possibly TRBD1 (6 bases). The CDR3 has 18 residues. V lost 2 bases, J lost 0 bases, and 14 bases lay in between. Germline V gives CDR1 SGHVS, CDR2 FQNEAQ. The CDR3 DNA reads as TGTGCCAGCAGCTTAAACGCAGGGGCTTACTCTGGGGCCAACGTCCTGACTTTC. This codes for CASSLNAGAYSGANVLTF.

The chain has TRBV5-1 and TRBJ2-1, with 12 bases identical to TRBD1. CDR3 size: 15 residues. Germline lookup yields CDR1 SGHRS and CDR2 YFSETQ. Trimming removed 4 bases from V and 9 bases from J; junction bases left unmatched: 8. CDR3 DNA: TGCGCCAGCAGCACCGGGACAGGGGGCTCTAGTGAGCAGTTCTTC. It encodes CASSTGTGGSSEQFF.

The rearrangement joins TRBV28 to TRBJ2-1; TRBD2 matches 9 bases. The CDR3 totals 20 residues. V was pared by 5 bases and J by 2 bases, with 19 bases of the junction left unmatched. Germline CDR1 is MDHEN and CDR2 is SYDVKM. CDR3 DNA: TGTGCCAGCAGTACCACAGGGTACAGCGGGGGGCCCGTCGCCTACAATGAGCAGTTCTTC. As protein: CASSTTGYSGGPVAYNEQFF. Variable domain in full (rest from reference TRBV28 and TRBJ2-1): DVKVTQSSRYLVKRTGEKVFLECVQDMDHENMFWYRQDPGLGLRLIYFSYDVKMKEKGDIPEGYSVSREKKERFSLILESASTNQTSMYLCASSTTGYSGGPVAYNEQFFGPGTRLTVL.

The chain has TRBV5-1 and TRBJ2-2, with a weak D call TRBD1 (7 bases). The V gene lost 0 bases and the J gene lost 5 bases, with 11 bases spanning the gap. The CDR3 has 15 amino acids. Germline V lookup: CDR1 SGHRS, CDR2 YFSETQ. CDR3 amino acids: CASSLASGGTGELFF. CDR3 in DNA: TGCGCCAGCAGCTTGGCGTCAGGGGGGACCGGGGAGCTGTTTTTT.

This clone showed up just once. V and J are TRBV7-9 and TRBJ2-3, with D possibly called TRBD1 or TRBD2 (5 bases each). With 7 bases removed from V and 1 base from J, the gap between germline ends came to 15 bases. The length of the CDR3 is 15 residues. Germline V CDR1 and CDR2: SEHNR, FQNEAQ (reference sequence). CDR3 loop: CASTKNGDRTDTQYF. DNA of the CDR3: TGTGCCAGCACCAAAAACGGGGACCGCACAGATACGCAGTATTTT. Using reference TRBV7-9 and TRBJ2-3 for the parts outside the CDR3, the full variable domain is DTGVSQNPRHKITKRGQNVTFRCDPISEHNRLYWYRQTLGQGPEFLTYFQNEAQLEKSRLLSDRFSAERPKGSFSTLEIQRTEQGDSAMYLCASTKNGDRTDTQYFGPGTRLTVL.

The rearrangement uses TRBV6-5 and TRBJ2-7; TRBD2 matches 7 bases. V lost 6 bases to trimming and J lost 3 bases; unmatched junction nucleotides: 2. The CDR3 spans 12 residues. The germline CDR1 and CDR2 sequences are MNHEY and SVGAGI. This chain's CDR3 is CASSGGNYEQYF. The CDR3 bases are TGTGCCAGCAGCGGGGGGAACTACGAGCAGTACTTC.

The chain is built from TRBV5-4 and TRBJ1-3, with TRBD1 matching over 8 bases. Germline V gene data show CDR1 as SGHNT and CDR2 as YYREEE (reference sequence). This CDR3 spans 15 amino acids. The V segment lost 3 bases and the J segment 2 bases; nucleotides outside the gene matches: 4. CDR3 sequence (DNA): TGTGCCAGCAGCTCGGACAGGGCCCCTGGAAACACCATATATTTT. Translation gives CASSSDRAPGNTIYF. Variable domain in full (rest from reference TRBV5-4 and TRBJ1-3): ETGVTQSPTHLIKTRGQQVTLRCSSQSGHNTVSWYQQALGQGPQFIFQYYREEENGRGNFPPRFSGLQFPNYSSELNVNALELDDSALYLCASSSDRAPGNTIYFGEGSWLTVV.

The genes are TRBV10-3 and TRBJ2-5; D uncertain. The V gene's germline CDR1 is ENHRY and CDR2 SYGVKD. CDR3 length: 13 amino acids. V gave up 8 bases and J gave up 5 bases, with 15 bases separating them. The CDR3 DNA reads TGTGCCATCTCGCTACGGGTGGGCGAGACCCAGTACTTC. Translation: CAISLRVGETQYF.

V is TRBV4-1 and J is TRBJ1-4; D gene uncertain. Germline V gene sequence: CDR1 MGHRA, CDR2 YSYEKL. The V gene lost 4 bases and the J gene lost 7 bases, with 19 bases spanning the gap. There are 16 residues in the CDR3. The CDR3 loop reads CASSPRRLSEGEKLFF. CDR3 sequence (DNA): TGCGCCAGCAGCCCCCGGCGGTTAAGCGAGGGTGAAAAACTGTTTTTT.

The genes are TRBV12-3 or TRBV12-4 and TRBJ2-7; D possibly corresponds to TRBD2 (5 bases). This CDR3 region has 12 residues. Trimming removed 4 bases at V and 6 bases at J, with 10 bases between. CDR3 amino acids: CASSYGRGEQYF. The CDR3 DNA reads as TGTGCCAGCAGTTATGGACGGGGCGAGCAGTACTTC.

The J gene is TRBJ2-3, the V gene TRBV6-2 or TRBV6-3; TRBD2 aligns across 10 bases. The V gene end was trimmed by 4 bases and the J gene end by 3 bases; junction bases not matched to a gene: 4. CDR1 is MNHEY, CDR2 SVGEGT, per germline. The CDR3 totals 15 residues. CDR3 coding DNA: TGTGCCAGCAGTTTAAGCGGGGGGGCTACAGATACGCAGTATTTT. This encodes CASSLSGGATDTQYF.

V is TRBV30 and J is TRBJ1-1; the D gene is possibly TRBD1 (5 bases). Germline CDR1 GTSNPN, CDR2 SVGIG (reference sequence). Trimming took off 0 bases at V and 1 base at J, with 12 bases between the two ends. There are 15 residues in the CDR3. This chain's CDR3 is CAWSVLGGTNTEAFF. The CDR3 DNA is TGTGCCTGGAGTGTACTCGGAGGGACGAACACTGAAGCTTTCTTT. Drawing the rest from reference TRBV30 and TRBJ1-1, the complete variable domain is SQTIHQWPATLVQPVGSPLSLECTVEGTSNPNLYWYRQAAGRGLQLLFYSVGIGQISSEVPQNLSASRPQDRQFILSSKKLLLSDSGFYLCAWSVLGGTNTEAFFGQGTRLTVV.

This chain joins TRBV5-5 and TRBJ2-7; 10 nucleotides agree with TRBD1. The CDR3 covers 14 residues. Germline loops: CDR1 SGHKS, CDR2 YYEKEE (reference sequence). V shed 2 bases, J shed 3 bases, and the junction held 2 bases outside the gene matches. The CDR3 region has the DNA TGTGCCAGCAGCTTTGGACAGGGGGACTACGAGCAGTACTTC. It specifies CASSFGQGDYEQYF.

The rearrangement joins TRBV4-3 to TRBJ2-7, with 10 bases that match TRBD2. V gave up 4 bases and J gave up 3 bases; unmatched junction bases: 6. Per the germline V gene, CDR1 is LGHNA and CDR2 is YSLEER. The CDR3 consists of 15 residues. DNA of the CDR3: TGCGCCAGCAGCCCCGGGACTAGCGCTATCTACGAGCAGTACTTC. Protein sequence: CASSPGTSAIYEQYF.

The CDR3 spells CSTQSNYGYTF. Here the CDR3 DNA reads TGCAGTACCCAGAGTAACTATGGCTACACCTTC. The rearrangement joins TRBV20-1 to TRBJ1-2; D gene unclear. Trimming took 8 bases from V and 1 from J, leaving 8 bases between them. This CDR3 spans 11 amino acids. Germline V gives CDR1 DFQATT, CDR2 SNEGSKA (reference sequence).